This T cell receptor beta chain was recorded in a study of shared clonotypes between healthy human individuals. Findings of the study overall: Naive subsets tended to show greater estimated richness than memory subsets. Around 4.7% of naive CD4 clonotypes were shared across several donors. Non-shared clonotypes had lower generation probabilities than clonotypes shared by all four sorted-subset donors.

Of note for this clone: Its antigen is not identified.

Several immunoSEQ plates received, in even portions, the genomic DNA of each subset. Sequencing was performed with immunoSEQ multiplex PCR; in TCRdb, only in-frame clones are kept and a portion is missing. The sample includes roughly 1,000,000 clones, approximately 80% of them seen just once. Germline CDR1 and CDR2: SGHTA and FQGTGA. The CDR3 consists of 15 residues. Deletions cut 5 bases from V and 0 bases from J, with 13 bases between. The chain combines TRBV7-3 with TRBJ1-1; no clear D. The TCR sequence derives from a man younger than 35 in good health. Some clones in this sample may be carry-over from other donors' samples. The specimen sequenced was memory CD4+ T cells from PBMCs. Subset described: CD45RA-negative fraction. DNA for the CDR3: TGTGCCAGCAGCCTTCTTAAAGAGTTGAACACTGAAGCTTTCTTT. It is translated as CASSLLKELNTEAFF.